This T cell receptor (beta chain) was captured in a study of blood T cell repertoires in COVID-19. Study as a whole: In each case, the material was cDNA or gDNA derived from T cells, B-cell-depleted T cells, or PBMCs.

Residents of approximately 25 US areas, aged about 18 to 95 years, made up the participants. Two negative PCRs, clearance, or symptom resolution were required of recovered Cohort 3 donors. CDR1 is SGHRS and CDR2 is YFSETQ in the germline V gene. J lost 3 bases, V lost 0 bases, and 7 bases had no gene match. The CDR3 contains 17 residues. Data came from immunoSEQ multiplex PCR; TCRdb stores just in-frame clones and leaves some out. The table has about 200,000 clones, about four fifths seen once. The sequence was obtained from a man aged 35 to 55 who had recovered from COVID-19. The rearrangement links TRBV5-1 to TRBJ2-2, with 8 positions matching TRBD2. Sequenced input: PBMCs or T cells enriched from blood (not recorded which). The CDR3 DNA reads as TGCGCCAGCAGCTTGGTGGTCCGCGGGGGGTACACCGGGGAGCTGTTTTTT. Translation gives CASSLVVRGGYTGELFF.